This T cell receptor (beta chain) was captured in a study of blood T cell repertoires in COVID-19. V gave up 0 bases and J gave up 0 bases; unmatched junction bases: 7. Germline CDR1 and CDR2: LNHDA and SQIVND (reference sequence). The CDR3 contains 19 residues. Assay: immunoSEQ multiplex PCR; the TCRdb copy retains only in-frame clones and omits some. The sample shows a few hundred thousand clones, around 85% of them seen only once. V and J are TRBV19 and TRBJ2-4; 11 bases map to TRBD2. The TCR originated in a human donor with COVID-19, enrolled during active disease. The donor label of this sample is uncertain. The sequenced material came from peripheral blood. CDR3 sequence: CASSIEPSGRSVAKNIQYF. The DNA for the CDR3 is TGTGCCAGTAGTATAGAGCCTAGCGGGAGGAGCGTAGCCAAAAACATTCAGTACTTC.